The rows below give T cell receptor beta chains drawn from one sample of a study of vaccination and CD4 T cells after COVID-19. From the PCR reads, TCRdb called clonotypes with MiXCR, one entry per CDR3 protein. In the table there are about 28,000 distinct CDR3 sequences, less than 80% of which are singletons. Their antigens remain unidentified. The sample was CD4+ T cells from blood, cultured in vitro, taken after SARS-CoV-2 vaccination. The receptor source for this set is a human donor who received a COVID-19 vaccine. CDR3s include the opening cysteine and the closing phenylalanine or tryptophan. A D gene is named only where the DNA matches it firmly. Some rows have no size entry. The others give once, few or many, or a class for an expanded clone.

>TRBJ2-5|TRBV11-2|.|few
TGTGCCAGCAGCTTATCGGGGCAGAGACAAGAGACCCAGTACTTC
CASSLSGQRQETQYF
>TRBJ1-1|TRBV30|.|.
TGTGCCTGGAGCCCTCACCTTACCGGACAGACTGAAGCTTTCTTT
CAWSPHLTGQTEAFF
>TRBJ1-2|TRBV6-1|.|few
TGTGCCAGCAGTGAATTCGGGGGTTGGGGGGATGGCTACACCTTC
CASSEFGGWGDGYTF
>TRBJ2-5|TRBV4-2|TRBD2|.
TGTGCCAGCAGCCCTAGCGGGGGTGGGCCGGAGACCCAGTACTTC
CASSPSGGGPETQYF
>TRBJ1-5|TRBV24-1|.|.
TGTGCCACCAGTAGGGCAGGGCCAAATCAGCCCCAGCATTTT
CATSRAGPNQPQHF
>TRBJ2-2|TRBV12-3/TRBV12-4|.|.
TGTGCCAGCAGTCGGACCGCACCGGACACCGGGGAGCTGTTTTTT
CASSRTAPDTGELFF
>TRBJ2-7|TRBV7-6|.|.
TGTGCCAGCAGCCCCCAGGCCTACGAGCAGTACTTC
CASSPQAYEQYF
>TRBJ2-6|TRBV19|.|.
TGTGCCAGTAGCACTTATAGGACAGCTCGTGGGGCCAACGTCCTGACTTTC
CASSTYRTARGANVLTF
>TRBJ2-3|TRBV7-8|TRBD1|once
TGTGCCAGCAGCTACCGGGACAGGCCAACCACAGATACGCAGTATTTT
CASSYRDRPTTDTQYF
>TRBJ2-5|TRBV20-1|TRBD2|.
TGCAGTGCTAGTCCGCTAGCGGGATTCCTCCAAGAGACCCAGTACTTC
CSASPLAGFLQETQYF
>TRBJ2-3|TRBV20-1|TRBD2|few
TGCAGTGCTAGACCGGCTAGCGGTACGCAGTATTTT
CSARPASGTQYF
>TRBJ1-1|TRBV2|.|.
TGTGCCAGCAGGCCACCCGGGGCCTGGGGCACTGAAGCTTTCTTT
CASRPPGAWGTEAFF
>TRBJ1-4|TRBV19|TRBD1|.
TGTGCCAGTAGGGACAGGGGATTGGATGAAAAACTGTTTTTT
CASRDRGLDEKLFF
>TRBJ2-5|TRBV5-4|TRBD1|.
TGTGCCAGCAACAGACAGGGTTTACAAGAGACCCAGTACTTC
CASNRQGLQETQYF
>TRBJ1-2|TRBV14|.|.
TGTGCCAGCAGCCAAGTTAGGCTCTATGGCTACACCTTC
CASSQVRLYGYTF
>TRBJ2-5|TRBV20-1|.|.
TGCAGTGGTAGAAGGCTAACACAACGCGAAAAGTCAATTCAAGAGACCCAGTACTTC
CSGRRLTQREKSIQETQYF
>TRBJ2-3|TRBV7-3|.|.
TGTGCCAGCAGCTATAGTTATCGAACACCTAAAACAGATACGCAGTATTTT
CASSYSYRTPKTDTQYF
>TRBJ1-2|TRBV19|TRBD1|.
TGTGCCAGTAGTGGGACAGTTGATAACTATGGCTACACCTTC
CASSGTVDNYGYTF
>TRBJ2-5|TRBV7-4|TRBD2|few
TGTGCCAGCAGCGTAACTAGCGGGGGGGCTTGGGAGACCCAGTACTTC
CASSVTSGGAWETQYF
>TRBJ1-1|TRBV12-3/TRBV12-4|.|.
TGTGCCAGCAGTGACATTCAGGGCAATGAAGCTTTCTTT
CASSDIQGNEAFF
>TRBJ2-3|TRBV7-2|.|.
TGTGCCAGCAGCCTGGGACTCACAGATACGCAGTATTTT
CASSLGLTDTQYF
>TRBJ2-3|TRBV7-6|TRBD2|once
TGTGCCAGCAGCTTCCTAGCGGGGGCCAGCACAGATACGCAGTATTTT
CASSFLAGASTDTQYF
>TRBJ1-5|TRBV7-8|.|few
TGTGCCAGCAGCCCTCATTTCCGGACGGGGTCGAATCAGCCCCAGCATTTT
CASSPHFRTGSNQPQHF
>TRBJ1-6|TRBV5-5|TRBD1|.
TGTGCCAGCAGCTTGTTGGCAGGAGGACAGGGAAATTCACCCCTCCACTTT
CASSLLAGGQGNSPLHF
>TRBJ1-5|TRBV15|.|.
TGTGCCACCAGCAGAGTGGGAAGCAATCAGCCCCAGCATTTT
CATSRVGSNQPQHF
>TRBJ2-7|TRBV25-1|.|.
TGTGCCAGCAGTGAATTTGGCCCTCTTTACGAGCAGTACTTC
CASSEFGPLYEQYF
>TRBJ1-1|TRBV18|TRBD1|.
TGTGCCAGCTCACCCTCCGACAGGGTGGGCACTGAAGCTTTCTTT
CASSPSDRVGTEAFF
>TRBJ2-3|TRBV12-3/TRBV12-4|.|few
TGTGCCAGCAGTTTACTTTACACAGATACGCAGTATTTT
CASSLLYTDTQYF
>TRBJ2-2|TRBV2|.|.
TGTGCCAGCAGTGCCCACGACAGTGCGAACACCGGGGAGCTGTTTTTT
CASSAHDSANTGELFF